One sample yielded the 19 T cell receptor beta chains listed below, sequenced in a study of PD-L1 blockade in urothelial cancer. TCRdb keeps only in-frame clones here, not all; method: immunoSEQ multiplex PCR. This repertoire shows tens of thousands of clones, roughly 80% found once; its top ten account for 9.6%. This sample comprised PBMCs, obtained around atezolizumab (anti-PD-L1) treatment. The receptors were sampled from a man between 65 and 79 years old with urothelial cancer.

The rearrangement joins TRBV9 to TRBJ2-7; 10 bases map to TRBD2. Trimming at V came to 3 bases and at J to 9 bases, leaving 12 bases not matched to a gene. The CDR3 spans 15 residues. Germline loops: CDR1 SGDLS, CDR2 YYNGEE. The CDR3 DNA follows: TGTGCCAGCAGCGCCCGGGACGGAAGGACTAGCGGGCAGTACTTC. This encodes CASSARDGRTSGQYF.

This rearrangement joins TRBV5-1 to TRBJ2-3; D remains unclear. V was clipped by 2 bases and J by 3 bases, with 10 bases between them. The CDR3 extends over 14 amino acids. Germline V gene lookup returns CDR1 SGHRS and CDR2 YFSETQ. The CDR3 DNA follows: TGCGCCAGCAGCTTTGGTCCAGGTACAGATACGCAGTATTTT. It specifies CASSFGPGTDTQYF.

V and J are TRBV28 and TRBJ1-5; possibly TRBD1 for D (6 bases). The V end lost 6 bases, the J end lost 5 bases, and 23 bases lay between the germline ends. This CDR3 has 17 residues. CDR1 MDHEN and CDR2 SYDVKM come from the germline V gene. CDR3 residues: CASRLFSEGGGHQPQHF. CDR3 DNA sequence: TGTGCCAGCAGGCTCTTCTCGGAGGGAGGGGGTCATCAGCCCCAGCATTTT. Variable domain in full (rest from reference TRBV28 and TRBJ1-5): DVKVTQSSRYLVKRTGEKVFLECVQDMDHENMFWYRQDPGLGLRLIYFSYDVKMKEKGDIPEGYSVSREKKERFSLILESASTNQTSMYLCASRLFSEGGGHQPQHFGDGTRLSIL.

This chain connects TRBV5-5 to TRBJ1-2; unclear D gene. CDR1 SGHKS and CDR2 YYEKEE come from the germline V gene (reference sequence). V lost 5 bases to trimming and J lost 7 bases, with 18 bases between them. This CDR3 region has 14 residues. The CDR3 DNA is TGTGCCAGCAGGCCCGGGTTTTATGAGGGTGGCTACACCTTC. It yields the protein CASRPGFYEGGYTF. Full variable domain (missing parts from reference TRBV5-5 and TRBJ1-2): DAGVTQSPTHLIKTRGQQVTLRCSPISGHKSVSWYQQVLGQGPQFIFQYYEKEERGRGNFPDRFSARQFPNYSSELNVNALLLGDSALYLCASRPGFYEGGYTFGSGTRLTVV.

The V call is TRBV27, the J call TRBJ1-2; D gene uncertain. CDR1 is MNHEY and CDR2 is SMNVEV in the germline V gene (reference sequence). This CDR3 contains 15 residues. V gave up 5 bases and J gave up 4 bases, with 17 bases separating them. The CDR3 here is CASSTRSGITYGYTF. For the CDR3, the DNA is TGTGCCAGCAGTACACGGTCCGGGATCACCTATGGCTACACCTTC.

Only a few counts were recorded for this clone. The chain carries TRBV18 and TRBJ1-2, with D tentatively TRBD1 (5 bases). Germline lookup yields CDR1 KGHSH and CDR2 LQKENI. V gave up 2 bases and J gave up 0 bases, with 10 bases separating them. The CDR3 extends over 15 amino acids. The CDR3 reads CASSPGRDSNYGYTF. The CDR3 coding sequence is TGTGCCAGCTCACCAGGCAGGGACTCTAACTATGGCTACACCTTC.

This chain joins TRBV11-2 and TRBJ2-7, with TRBD1 matching over 7 bases. Germline loops: CDR1 SGHAT, CDR2 FQNNGV. The CDR3 length is 16 residues. The ends lost 5 bases at V and 5 bases at J; junction bases unmatched: 15. The CDR3 bases are TGTGCCAGCAGCCGCGGACACCAGACAGGGTCCCACGAGCAGTACTTC. As protein: CASSRGHQTGSHEQYF.

V and J are TRBV10-2 and TRBJ1-3; tentative D call: TRBD1 (5 bases). This CDR3 has 15 residues. Germline CDR1 WSHSY, CDR2 SAAADI. The V end lost 6 bases, the J end lost 0 bases, and 12 bases lay between the germline ends. CDR3 amino acids: CASRETAFSGNTIYF. The CDR3 DNA follows: TGCGCCAGCAGAGAGACAGCTTTCTCTGGAAACACCATATATTTT.

This sequence joins TRBV5-3 and TRBJ2-3, with 7 bases identical to TRBD2. TRBV5-3 is an ORF; its function is uncertain. CDR3 length equals 16 residues. Trimming at V came to 4 bases and at J to 0 bases, leaving 8 bases not matched to a gene. The chain's CDR3 is CARSERVSGSTDTQYF. The CDR3 DNA is TGTGCCAGAAGCGAGAGAGTTAGCGGGAGCACAGATACGCAGTATTTT.

This chain links TRBV28 with TRBJ1-1, with 10 nucleotides matching TRBD1. Trimming removed 6 bases from V and 4 bases from J; junction bases left unmatched: 14. The germline gives CDR1 MDHEN, CDR2 SYDVKM. The CDR3 extends over 17 amino acids. CDR3 in amino acids: CASSPGTGVYGGTEAFF. DNA for the CDR3: TGTGCCAGCAGCCCCGGGACAGGGGTTTATGGAGGCACTGAAGCTTTCTTT.

In this sample, this clone turned up a few times. In DNA form, the CDR3 reads TGTGCCAGCAGTTTATTCGGAGGGGGAGGGGGGTACGAGCAGTACTTC. The encoded protein is CASSLFGGGGGYEQYF. V is TRBV28 and J is TRBJ2-7; D may be TRBD2 (7 bases). Trimming removed 1 base at V and 4 bases at J, with 17 bases between. Germline V gives CDR1 MDHEN, CDR2 SYDVKM. CDR3 length equals 16 residues.

The chain is built from TRBV27 and TRBJ1-1; 12 positions match TRBD1. CDR1 MNHEY and CDR2 SMNVEV come from the germline V gene (reference sequence). This CDR3 has 16 amino acids. The junction had 11 bases not matched to a gene; V was cut back by 6 bases and J by 6 bases. The DNA of the CDR3 is TGTGCCAGCAGCCTCGCCGTGGGACAGGGGGCTTCTGAAGCTTTCTTT. It codes for CASSLAVGQGASEAFF.

The chain is built from TRBV5-1 and TRBJ1-3, with 7 bases lining up with TRBD1. The CDR3 spans 16 residues. J was trimmed by 1 base and V by 0 bases; bases with no gene match: 4. CDR1 and CDR2 from the germline V gene are SGHRS and YFSETQ. DNA of the CDR3: TGCGCCAGCAGCTTGGGGACAGGAGGTTCTGGAAACACCATATATTTT. Its protein is CASSLGTGGSGNTIYF.

This rearrangement joins TRBV6-1 to TRBJ2-4; D ambiguous. Germline CDR1 and CDR2: MNHNS and SASEGT. V gave up 6 bases and J gave up 3 bases, with 15 bases separating them. The CDR3 is made up of 15 amino acids. This CDR3 is CASRELSSNKNIQYF. The CDR3 DNA reads as TGTGCCAGCAGGGAACTATCTAGTAACAAAAACATTCAGTACTTC.

This clone was picked up a small number of times. The genes are TRBV11-2 and TRBJ1-2; 8 bases agree with TRBD1. The CDR3 loop spans 16 amino acids. J lost 2 bases, V lost 10 bases, and 15 bases had no gene match. CDR1 SGHAT and CDR2 FQNNGV come from the germline V gene. This chain's CDR3 is CATSNPHGQGNYGYTF. CDR3 in DNA: TGTGCCACCTCGAACCCCCACGGACAGGGAAACTATGGCTACACCTTC.

The chain recombines TRBV11-2 with TRBJ1-1, with D perhaps matching TRBD1 (6 bases). Germline V CDR1 and CDR2: SGHAT, FQNNGV. V lost 7 bases, J lost 13 bases, and 28 bases lay in between. The CDR3 covers 15 residues. This CDR3 reads CASTPRQGIFYRVFF. The CDR3 DNA follows: TGTGCCAGCACCCCCCGGCAGGGGATCTTTTACAGGGTTTTCTTT.

With regard to this clone: Other DNA sequences in this sample translate to the same CDR3. CDR3 DNA: TGTGCCAGCAGCTTAGGGACTAACTACGAGCAGTACTTC. Its translation: CASSLGTNYEQYF. The chain combines TRBV11-2 with TRBJ2-7; tentative D call: TRBD2 (6 bases). The CDR3 contains 13 residues. Trimming stripped 1 base from V and 3 bases from J, with 7 bases between. Per the germline V gene, CDR1 is SGHAT and CDR2 is FQNNGV. Variable domain in full (rest from reference TRBV11-2 and TRBJ2-7): EAGVAQSPRYKIIEKRQSVAFWCNPISGHATLYWYQQILGQGPKLLIQFQNNGVVDDSQLPKDRFSAERLKGVDSTLKIQPAKLEDSAVYLCASSLGTNYEQYFGPGTRLTVT.

Only a few counts were recorded for this clone. The gene calls are TRBV6-5 and TRBJ2-7, with D unresolved. Deletions cut 0 bases from V and 0 bases from J, with 9 bases between. CDR3 size: 15 residues. The V gene's germline CDR1 is MNHEY and CDR2 SVGAGI. The CDR3 is CASSYSLMSSYEQYF. The CDR3 bases are TGTGCCAGCAGTTACTCGTTGATGAGCTCCTACGAGCAGTACTTC.

The chain links TRBV5-1 to TRBJ2-7; 10 bases are a match to TRBD1. V dropped 3 bases and J dropped 5; count of bases not matched to a gene: 2. CDR1 and CDR2 from the germline V gene are SGHRS and YFSETQ. This CDR3 is 13 amino acids long. CDR3 protein: CASSSGTGDEQYF. DNA for the CDR3: TGCGCCAGCAGCTCCGGGACAGGGGACGAGCAGTACTTC.